The clone carrying this TCR beta chain was detected only a few times. The antigen remains unidentified. These data originate in a study of T cells after yellow fever vaccination. Overall study results and limits: One caveat is that FACS-sorted repertoires could contain abundant clonotypes contaminating from the bulk population. A large majority of primary-vaccination clones showed up again after the booster (about 97% CD4, 75% to 90% CD8).

CDR3 length equals 15 residues. Trimming stripped 4 bases from V and 2 bases from J, with 14 bases between. Germline CDR1 is SGHTA and CDR2 is FQGNSA. For TCR, cDNA came from 5'RACE template switching, which added a universal primer site and UMIs. TCRdb re-called the 5' RACE reads with MiXCR, one entry per CDR3 protein. The data show under 600,000 distinct CDR3 sequences, 20% to 25% seen once. The clonotype originates from a man between 18 and 35 years old who received the YFV17D yellow fever vaccine. The rearrangement joins TRBV7-2 to TRBJ1-1, with D possibly matching TRBD1 (5 bases). The sequences come from PBMCs, collected 21 days after the first yellow fever vaccination. CDR3 in amino acids: CASSSGGRSNTEAFF. Here the CDR3 DNA reads TGTGCCAGCAGCTCGGGGGGGAGGAGCAACACTGAAGCTTTCTTT.